What follows describes a single TCR beta chain. This entry comes from a study of blood T cell repertoires in COVID-19. Study summary: T cells, B-cell-depleted T cells, or PBMCs provided the cDNA or gDNA that served as material.

Original processing notes: Estimation of nucleated cell counts was performed using reference gene primer amplification. Clones were sequenced by immunoSEQ multiplex PCR, and TCRdb holds only the in-frame ones, with some missing. V and J calls and clone size follow that table, whereas D and trimming were derived from the DNA. The top ten hold under 2% of the sample, which has 130,000 to 150,000 clones, roughly nine tenths seen once. Germline CDR1 SGDLS, CDR2 YYNGEE. The CDR3 runs to 13 residues. Trimming cost V 2 bases and J 7 bases, with 10 bases left between them. The chain has TRBV9 and TRBJ1-5; D ambiguous. This sequence originates from a human donor in a cohort sampled during active COVID-19. Sequences were obtained from peripheral blood. The CDR3 bases are TGTGCCAGCAGCGTCGCCACTAACCAGCCCCAGCATTTT. Translating it yields CASSVATNQPQHF.